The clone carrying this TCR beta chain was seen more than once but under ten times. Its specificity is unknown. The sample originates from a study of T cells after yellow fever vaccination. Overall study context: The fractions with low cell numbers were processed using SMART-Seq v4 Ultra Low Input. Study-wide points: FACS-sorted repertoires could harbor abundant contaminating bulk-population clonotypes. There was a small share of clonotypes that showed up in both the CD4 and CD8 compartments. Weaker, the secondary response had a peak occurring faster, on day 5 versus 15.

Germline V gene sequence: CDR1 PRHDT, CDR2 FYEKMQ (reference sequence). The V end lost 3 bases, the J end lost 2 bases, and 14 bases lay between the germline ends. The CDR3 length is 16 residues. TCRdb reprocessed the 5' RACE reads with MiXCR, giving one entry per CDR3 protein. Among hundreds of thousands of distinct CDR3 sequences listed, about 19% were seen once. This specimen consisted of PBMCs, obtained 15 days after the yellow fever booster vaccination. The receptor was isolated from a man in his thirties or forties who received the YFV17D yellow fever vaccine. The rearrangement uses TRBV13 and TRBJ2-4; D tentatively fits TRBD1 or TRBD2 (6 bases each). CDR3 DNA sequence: TGTGCCAGCAGCTTTTATCAGGGGAGGACCAAAAACATTCAGTACTTC. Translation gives CASSFYQGRTKNIQYF.